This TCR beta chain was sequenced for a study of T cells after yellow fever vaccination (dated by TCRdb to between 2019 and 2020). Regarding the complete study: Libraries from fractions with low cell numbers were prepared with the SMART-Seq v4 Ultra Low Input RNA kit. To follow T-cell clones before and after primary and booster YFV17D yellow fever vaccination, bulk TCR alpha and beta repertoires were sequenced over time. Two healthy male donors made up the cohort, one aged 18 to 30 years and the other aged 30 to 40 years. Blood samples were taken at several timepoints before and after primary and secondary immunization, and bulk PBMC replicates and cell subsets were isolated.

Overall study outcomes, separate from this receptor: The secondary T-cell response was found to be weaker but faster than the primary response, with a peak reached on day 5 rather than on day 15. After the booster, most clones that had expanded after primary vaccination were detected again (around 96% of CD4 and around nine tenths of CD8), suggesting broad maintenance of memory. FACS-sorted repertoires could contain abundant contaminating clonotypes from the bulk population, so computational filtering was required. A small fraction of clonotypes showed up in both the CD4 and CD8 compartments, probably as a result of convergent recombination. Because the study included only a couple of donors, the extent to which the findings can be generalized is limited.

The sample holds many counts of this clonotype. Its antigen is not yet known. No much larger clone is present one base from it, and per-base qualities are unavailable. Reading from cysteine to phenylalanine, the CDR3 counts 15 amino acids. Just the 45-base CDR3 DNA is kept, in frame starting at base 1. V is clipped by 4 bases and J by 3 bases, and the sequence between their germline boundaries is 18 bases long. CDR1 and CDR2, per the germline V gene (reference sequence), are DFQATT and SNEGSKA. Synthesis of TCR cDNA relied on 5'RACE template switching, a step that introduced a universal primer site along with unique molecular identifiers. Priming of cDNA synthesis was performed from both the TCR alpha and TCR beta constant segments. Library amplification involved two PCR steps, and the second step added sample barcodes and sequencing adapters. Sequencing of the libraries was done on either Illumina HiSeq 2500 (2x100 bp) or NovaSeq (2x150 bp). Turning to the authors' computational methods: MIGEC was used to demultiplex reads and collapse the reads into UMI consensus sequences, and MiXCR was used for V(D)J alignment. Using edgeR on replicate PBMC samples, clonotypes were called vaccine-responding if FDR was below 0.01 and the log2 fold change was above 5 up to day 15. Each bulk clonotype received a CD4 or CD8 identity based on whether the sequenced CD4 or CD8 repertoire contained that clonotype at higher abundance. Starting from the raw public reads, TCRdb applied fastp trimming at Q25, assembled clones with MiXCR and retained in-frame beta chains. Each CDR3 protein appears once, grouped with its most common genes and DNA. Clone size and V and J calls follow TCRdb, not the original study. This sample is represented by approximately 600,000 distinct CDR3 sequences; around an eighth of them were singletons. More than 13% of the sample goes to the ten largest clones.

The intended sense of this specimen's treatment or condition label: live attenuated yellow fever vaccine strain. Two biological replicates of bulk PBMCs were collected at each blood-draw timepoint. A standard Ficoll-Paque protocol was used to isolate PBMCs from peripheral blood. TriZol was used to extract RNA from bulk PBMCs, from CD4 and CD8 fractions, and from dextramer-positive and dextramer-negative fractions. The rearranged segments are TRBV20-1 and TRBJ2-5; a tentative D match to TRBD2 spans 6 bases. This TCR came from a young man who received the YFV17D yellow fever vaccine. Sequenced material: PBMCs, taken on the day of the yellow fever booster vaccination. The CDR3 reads CSANVRGRREETQYF. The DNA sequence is TGCAGTGCTAATGTGCGTGGAAGGAGGGAAGAGACCCAGTACTTC.